These T cell receptor beta chains were read from a single sample in a study of blood T cells in healthy people across ages. One entry per CDR3 protein results from TCRdb running MiXCR on the 5' RACE reads. Found here are approximately 730,000 distinct CDR3 sequences, about 48% of them singletons; the top ten hold approximately 40%. The material sequenced was blood. The receptor source for this set is a man at least 80 years old in good health. Both conserved end residues are part of each CDR3. The D gene is left open where the match is weak. Only some rows state a clone size, as once, few, many or a class for expanded clones.

V gene,clone size,D gene,J gene,CDR3 protein,CDR3 DNA
TRBV28,-,-,TRBJ1-4,CASSPSGSANEKLFF,TGTGCCAGCAGTCCCTCGGGGAGCGCTAATGAAAAACTGTTTTTT
TRBV20-1,-,-,TRBJ2-1,CSLTPFSSASVYNEQFF,TGCAGCCTTACACCTTTTTCTAGCGCCTCTGTTTACAATGAGCAGTTCTTC
TRBV20-1,-,TRBD2,TRBJ2-7,CSARDMRSAGGPSYEQYF,TGCAGTGCTAGAGATATGAGGTCGGCGGGGGGCCCCTCCTACGAGCAGTACTTC
TRBV29-1,-,-,TRBJ2-4,CSVGTTLKNIQYF,TGCAGCGTTGGGACGACACTCAAAAACATTCAGTACTTC
TRBV9,-,TRBD1,TRBJ2-1,CASSPGQGIYNEQFF,TGTGCCAGCAGCCCCGGACAGGGGATCTACAATGAGCAGTTCTTC
TRBV27,once,TRBD2,TRBJ2-1,CASSQGSSGSLRQFF,TGTGCCAGCAGCCAAGGTTCTAGCGGGAGTTTGAGGCAGTTCTTC
TRBV6-2/TRBV6-3,-,-,TRBJ2-1,CASNTYSYNEQFF,TGTGCCAGCAATACCTACTCCTACAATGAGCAGTTCTTC
TRBV29-1,-,TRBD1,TRBJ2-4,CSAWDRAKNIQYF,TGCAGCGCGTGGGACAGGGCCAAAAACATTCAGTACTTC
TRBV4-2,-,-,TRBJ2-7,CASSHRESYEQYF,TGTGCCAGCAGCCACCGTGAGAGCTACGAGCAGTACTTC
TRBV27,-,TRBD2,TRBJ2-5,CASSLSGGGFSGIEETQYF,TGTGCCAGCAGTTTATCGGGGGGTGGGTTTAGCGGGATTGAAGAGACCCAGTACTTC
TRBV15,once,TRBD2,TRBJ2-3,CATSRGQTSGGSDTQYF,TGTGCCACCAGCAGAGGACAGACTAGCGGGGGCTCAGATACGCAGTATTTT
TRBV3-1,-,-,TRBJ2-3,CASSPRSRGTDTQYF,TGTGCCAGCAGCCCACGAAGCCGGGGAACAGATACGCAGTATTTT
TRBV11-2,-,-,TRBJ2-7,CASSRLRVGEQYF,TGTGCCAGCAGCCGCCTCAGGGTGGGCGAGCAGTACTTC
TRBV3-1,-,-,TRBJ2-3,CASSLRGGPSTDTQYF,TGTGCCAGCAGCCTTCGGGGCGGTCCAAGCACAGATACGCAGTATTTT
TRBV19,-,TRBD2,TRBJ2-3,CASSIDGPQDASGPKHRDAYF,TGTGCCAGTAGTATAGATGGCCCACAGGACGCTAGCGGACCAAAACACAGAGACGCGTATTTT
TRBV4-2,-,-,TRBJ2-3,CASSQQISRGTDTQYF,TGTGCCAGCAGCCAACAGATCTCGAGGGGCACAGATACGCAGTATTTT
TRBV11-1,many,TRBD2,TRBJ2-7,CASSVSGTSYEQYF,TGTGCCAGCAGTGTGAGCGGGACCTCCTACGAGCAGTACTTC
TRBV24-1,-,-,TRBJ2-6,CATSRAGANVLTF,TGTGCCACCTCAAGGGCTGGGGCCAACGTCCTGACTTTC
TRBV7-3,-,-,TRBJ2-3,CASSTRRGTDTQYF,TGTGCCAGCAGCACTCGAAGGGGCACAGATACGCAGTATTTT
TRBV29-1,few,-,TRBJ1-1,CSVGRTNTEAFF,TGCAGCGTTGGACGGACGAACACTGAAGCTTTCTTT
TRBV6-6,-,-,TRBJ1-2,CTSSYSGSGSDGYTF,TGTACCAGCAGTTACTCGGGGTCTGGGTCTGATGGCTACACCTTC
TRBV27,once,TRBD2,TRBJ2-7,CASSPMTSGRRNEQYF,TGTGCCAGCAGTCCCATGACTAGCGGGAGGAGGAACGAGCAGTACTTC
TRBV7-2,few,-,TRBJ2-1,CASTETGYNEQFF,TGTGCCAGCACCGAAACTGGTTACAATGAGCAGTTCTTC
TRBV12-3/TRBV12-4,-,-,TRBJ1-2,CASSAGPNYGYTF,TGTGCCAGCAGTGCTGGACCTAACTATGGCTACACCTTC
TRBV5-1,-,TRBD1,TRBJ1-1,CASSMPGQGASTEAFF,TGCGCCAGCAGCATGCCGGGACAGGGGGCGAGCACTGAAGCTTTCTTT
TRBV9,-,-,TRBJ2-3,CASSVVTSTDTQYF,TGTGCCAGCAGCGTAGTAACTAGCACAGATACGCAGTATTTT
TRBV5-1,few,TRBD2,TRBJ2-1,CASSFLAGTSGRGEQFF,TGCGCCAGCAGCTTCCTAGCCGGGACTAGCGGGAGAGGTGAGCAGTTCTTC
TRBV11-2,-,TRBD2,TRBJ2-7,CASSLETSSYNEQYF,TGTGCCAGCAGCTTAGAGACTAGCTCCTACAATGAGCAGTACTTC
TRBV19,-,-,TRBJ1-5,CASSTLGGVGQPQHF,TGTGCCAGTAGCACCTTGGGAGGGGTCGGTCAGCCCCAGCATTTT
TRBV13,-,-,TRBJ2-7,CASSSQPGTDNLYEQYF,TGTGCCAGCAGTTCCCAACCGGGGACGGATAATCTCTACGAGCAGTACTTC
TRBV28,-,-,TRBJ2-4,CASSSPRAANKNIQYF,TGTGCCAGCAGTTCACCCCGGGCCGCGAATAAAAACATTCAGTACTTC
TRBV18,many,TRBD2,TRBJ2-7,CASSALAGVDYEQYF,TGTGCCAGCTCAGCACTAGCGGGGGTTGACTACGAGCAGTACTTC
TRBV5-1,-,-,TRBJ2-1,CASRGSAPGSNEQFF,TGCGCCAGCAGGGGTAGCGCCCCGGGCAGCAATGAGCAGTTCTTC
TRBV29-1,-,-,TRBJ2-1,CSVRTRLVPQNEQFF,TGCAGCGTTCGAACCAGGCTCGTGCCTCAAAATGAGCAGTTCTTC
TRBV7-3,once,TRBD2,TRBJ2-1,CASSRGLATGNEQFF,TGTGCCAGCAGCCGGGGACTAGCGACCGGCAATGAGCAGTTCTTC
TRBV4-1,-,-,TRBJ1-6,CASSQAGSWRNSPLHF,TGCGCCAGCAGCCAAGCGGGCAGTTGGAGGAATTCACCCCTCCACTTT
TRBV7-7,few,-,TRBJ2-1,CASSFEPYNEQFF,TGTGCTAGCAGCTTTGAGCCGTACAATGAGCAGTTCTTC
TRBV25-1,few,-,TRBJ2-6,CASSLQKSGANVLTF,TGTGCCAGCAGTTTACAAAAATCTGGGGCCAACGTCCTGACTTTC
TRBV20-1,-,-,TRBJ2-3,CSARDPKSLNTDTQYF,TGCAGTGCTAGAGACCCGAAGTCCTTAAACACAGATACGCAGTATTTT
TRBV20-1,-,-,TRBJ2-1,CSASKGGRNEQFF,TGCAGTGCTAGTAAAGGGGGGCGGAATGAGCAGTTCTTC
TRBV27,-,TRBD1,TRBJ2-5,CASSGKGAKETQYF,TGTGCCAGCTCCGGGAAGGGGGCGAAGGAGACCCAGTACTTC
TRBV3-1,-,TRBD2,TRBJ2-1,CASSQDRGLAGGRQFF,TGTGCCAGCAGCCAAGATCGGGGACTAGCGGGAGGGCGGCAGTTCTTC
TRBV18,-,-,TRBJ2-7,CASSPGGLPNEQYF,TGTGCCAGCTCACCAGGTGGACTTCCGAACGAGCAGTACTTC